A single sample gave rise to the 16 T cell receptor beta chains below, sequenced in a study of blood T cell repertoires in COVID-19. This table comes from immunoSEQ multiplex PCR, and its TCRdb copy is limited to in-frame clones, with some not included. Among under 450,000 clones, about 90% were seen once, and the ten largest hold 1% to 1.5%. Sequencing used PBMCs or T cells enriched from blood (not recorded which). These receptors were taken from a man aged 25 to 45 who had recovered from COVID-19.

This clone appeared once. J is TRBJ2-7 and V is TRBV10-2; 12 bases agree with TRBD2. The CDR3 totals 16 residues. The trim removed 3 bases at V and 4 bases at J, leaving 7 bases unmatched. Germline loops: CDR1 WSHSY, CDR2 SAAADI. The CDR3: CASSDPSGGGRYEQYF. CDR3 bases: TGCGCCAGCAGTGATCCTAGCGGGGGGGGTAGGTACGAGCAGTACTTC.

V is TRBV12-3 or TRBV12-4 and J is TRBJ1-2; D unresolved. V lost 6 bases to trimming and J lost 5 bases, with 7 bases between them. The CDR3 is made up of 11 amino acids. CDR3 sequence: CASSLGYGYTF. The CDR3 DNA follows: TGTGCCAGCAGCCTAGGATATGGCTACACCTTC.

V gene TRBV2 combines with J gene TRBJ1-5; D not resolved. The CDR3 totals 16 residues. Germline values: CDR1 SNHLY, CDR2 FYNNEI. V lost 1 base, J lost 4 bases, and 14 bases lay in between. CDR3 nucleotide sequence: TGTGCCAGCAGTGAAGTTGGGAGAAGGGTTAATCAGCCCCAGCATTTT. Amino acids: CASSEVGRRVNQPQHF.

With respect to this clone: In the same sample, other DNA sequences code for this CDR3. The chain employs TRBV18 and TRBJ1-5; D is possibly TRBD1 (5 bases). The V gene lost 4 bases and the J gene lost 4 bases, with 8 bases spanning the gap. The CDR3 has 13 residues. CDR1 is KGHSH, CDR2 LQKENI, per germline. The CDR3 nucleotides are TGTGCCAGCTCACGGGCAGGGAATCAGCCCCAGCATTTT. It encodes CASSRAGNQPQHF.

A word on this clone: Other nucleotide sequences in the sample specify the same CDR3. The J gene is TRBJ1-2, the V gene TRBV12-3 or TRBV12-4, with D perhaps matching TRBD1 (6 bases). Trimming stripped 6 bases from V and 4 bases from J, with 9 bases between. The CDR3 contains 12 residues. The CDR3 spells CASRSTGYGYTF. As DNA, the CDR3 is TGTGCCAGCAGATCGACAGGCTATGGCTACACCTTC.

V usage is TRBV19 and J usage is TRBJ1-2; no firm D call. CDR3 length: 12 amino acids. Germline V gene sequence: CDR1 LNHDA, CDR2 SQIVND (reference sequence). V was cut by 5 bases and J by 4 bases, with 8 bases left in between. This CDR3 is CASSAGFYGYTF. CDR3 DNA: TGTGCCAGTAGTGCGGGATTCTATGGCTACACCTTC.

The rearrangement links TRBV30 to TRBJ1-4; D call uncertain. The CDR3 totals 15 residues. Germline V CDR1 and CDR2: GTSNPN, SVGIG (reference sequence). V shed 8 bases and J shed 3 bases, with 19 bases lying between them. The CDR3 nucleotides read TGTGCCATAACGACCGCACGACTAGCTAATGAAAAACTGTTTTTT. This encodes CAITTARLANEKLFF.

Here the CDR3 DNA reads TGCAGCGTCGACACAGGGACATACGAGCAGTACTTC. Its translation is CSVDTGTYEQYF. The chain joins TRBV29-1 to TRBJ2-7; possibly TRBD1 for D (6 bases). Germline V lookup: CDR1 SQVTM, CDR2 ANQGSEA. The CDR3 spans 12 residues. Deletions cut 6 bases from V and 4 bases from J, with 13 bases between.

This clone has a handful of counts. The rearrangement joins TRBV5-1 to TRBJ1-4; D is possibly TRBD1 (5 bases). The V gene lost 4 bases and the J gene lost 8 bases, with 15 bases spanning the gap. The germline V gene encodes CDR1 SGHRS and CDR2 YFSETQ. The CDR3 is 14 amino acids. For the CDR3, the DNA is TGCGCCAGCAGCGATCAGGGAGGGCGAGAAAAACTGTTTTTT. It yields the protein CASSDQGGREKLFF.

In DNA, the CDR3 is TGTGCCAGCAGTGACAGGGGGGCTGAGAGTGAAGCTTTCTTT. This encodes CASSDRGAESEAFF. The genes are TRBV2 and TRBJ1-1; TRBD1 aligns across 7 bases. CDR3 length: 14 residues. The junction had 8 bases not matched to a gene; V was cut back by 3 bases and J by 7 bases. Germline V gene data show CDR1 as SNHLY and CDR2 as FYNNEI.

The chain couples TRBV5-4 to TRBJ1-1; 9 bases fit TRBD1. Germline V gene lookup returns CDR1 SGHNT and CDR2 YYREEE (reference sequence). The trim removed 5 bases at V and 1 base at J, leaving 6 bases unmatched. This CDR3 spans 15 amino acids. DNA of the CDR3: TGTGCCAGCAGGAACAGGGGGCGTTCGAACACTGAAGCTTTCTTT. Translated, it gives CASRNRGRSNTEAFF.

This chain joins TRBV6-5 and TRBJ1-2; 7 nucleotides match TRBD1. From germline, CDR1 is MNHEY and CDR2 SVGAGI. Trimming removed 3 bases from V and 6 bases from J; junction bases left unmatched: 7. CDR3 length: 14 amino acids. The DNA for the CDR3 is TGTGCCAGCAGTTATCTGACAGGGTCTCATGGCTACACCTTC. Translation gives CASSYLTGSHGYTF.

The CDR3 DNA reads as TGCGCCAGCAGCCAAGGGGCCAGGGTTCGTACCTACGAGCAGTACTTC. It encodes CASSQGARVRTYEQYF. The chain is built from TRBV4-1 and TRBJ2-7, with D maybe TRBD1 (5 bases). Per the germline V gene, CDR1 is MGHRA and CDR2 is YSYEKL. The CDR3 consists of 16 residues. V was cut by 1 base and J by 2 bases, with 15 bases left in between.

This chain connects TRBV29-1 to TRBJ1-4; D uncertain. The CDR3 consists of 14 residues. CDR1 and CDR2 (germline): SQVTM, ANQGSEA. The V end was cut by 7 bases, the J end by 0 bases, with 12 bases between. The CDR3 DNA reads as TGCAGCGGCAAAGCTGGTACAACTAATGAAAAACTGTTTTTT. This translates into CSGKAGTTNEKLFF.

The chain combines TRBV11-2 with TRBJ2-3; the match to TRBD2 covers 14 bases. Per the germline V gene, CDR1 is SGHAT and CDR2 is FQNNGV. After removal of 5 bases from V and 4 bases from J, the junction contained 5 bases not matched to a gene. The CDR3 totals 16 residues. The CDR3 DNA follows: TGTGCCAGCAGCCGACTAGCGGGGGGGAGGTCAGATACGCAGTATTTT. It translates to CASSRLAGGRSDTQYF. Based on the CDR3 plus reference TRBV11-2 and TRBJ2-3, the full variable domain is EAGVAQSPRYKIIEKRQSVAFWCNPISGHATLYWYQQILGQGPKLLIQFQNNGVVDDSQLPKDRFSAERLKGVDSTLKIQPAKLEDSAVYLCASSRLAGGRSDTQYFGPGTRLTVL.

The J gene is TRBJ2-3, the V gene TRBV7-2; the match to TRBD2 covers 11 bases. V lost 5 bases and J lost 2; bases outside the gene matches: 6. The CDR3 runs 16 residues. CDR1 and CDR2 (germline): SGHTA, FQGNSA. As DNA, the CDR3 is TGTGCCAGCAGCACGGGGACTAGCGGATTCACAGATACGCAGTATTTT. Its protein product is CASSTGTSGFTDTQYF.